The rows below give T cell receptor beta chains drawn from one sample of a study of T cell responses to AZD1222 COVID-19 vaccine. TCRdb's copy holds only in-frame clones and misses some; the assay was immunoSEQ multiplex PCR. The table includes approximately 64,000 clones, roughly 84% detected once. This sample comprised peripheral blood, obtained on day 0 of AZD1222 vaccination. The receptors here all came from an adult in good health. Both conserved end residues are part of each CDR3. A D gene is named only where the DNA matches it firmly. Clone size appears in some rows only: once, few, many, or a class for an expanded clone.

cdr3_nt: TGTGCCATCCCGAGGAGGGGGGGGAATGAAAAACTGTTTTTT; cdr3_aa: CAIPRRGGNEKLFF; v_call: TRBV28; d_call: .; clone_size: .; j_call: TRBJ1-4
cdr3_nt: TGTGCCAGTAGTATACCTCCTAGAGGCACCGGGGAGCTGTTTTTT; cdr3_aa: CASSIPPRGTGELFF; v_call: TRBV19; d_call: .; clone_size: .; j_call: TRBJ2-2
cdr3_nt: TGCAGCGTTGCCAGACTAGCGGGCAGCACAGATACGCAGTATTTT; cdr3_aa: CSVARLAGSTDTQYF; v_call: TRBV29-1; d_call: TRBD2; clone_size: .; j_call: TRBJ2-3
cdr3_nt: TGTGCCAGCAGCTTACAGCTATCCGGCTACACCTTC; cdr3_aa: CASSLQLSGYTF; v_call: TRBV6-2/TRBV6-3; d_call: .; clone_size: .; j_call: TRBJ1-2
cdr3_nt: TGTGCCAGCAGGAAATCAGGGGGGAGAGAGGAAAAACTGTTTTTT; cdr3_aa: CASRKSGGREEKLFF; v_call: TRBV7-6; d_call: TRBD1; clone_size: .; j_call: TRBJ1-4
cdr3_nt: TGCGCCAGCCGCGGGCAAGGGGGCAACTACGAGCAGTACTTC; cdr3_aa: CASRGQGGNYEQYF; v_call: TRBV5-1; d_call: TRBD1; clone_size: .; j_call: TRBJ2-7
cdr3_nt: TGCGCCAGCAGCTCATCAGGGGGCGATGGATATGGCTACACCTTC; cdr3_aa: CASSSSGGDGYGYTF; v_call: TRBV5-1; d_call: TRBD1; clone_size: .; j_call: TRBJ1-2
cdr3_nt: TGCGCCAGCAGCTTGGCTCCCGGACAGGGGGCAAACACCATATATTTT; cdr3_aa: CASSLAPGQGANTIYF; v_call: TRBV5-1; d_call: TRBD1; clone_size: once; j_call: TRBJ1-3
cdr3_nt: TGTGCCAGCAGCCAGGAACTAGCGGGGGGGCCAGGTGAGCAGTTCTTC; cdr3_aa: CASSQELAGGPGEQFF; v_call: TRBV4-2; d_call: TRBD2; clone_size: .; j_call: TRBJ2-1
cdr3_nt: TGTGCCAGACCGGTAAACAGGGGGCAAAATGAAAAACTGTTTTTT; cdr3_aa: CARPVNRGQNEKLFF; v_call: TRBV19; d_call: TRBD1; clone_size: .; j_call: TRBJ1-4
cdr3_nt: TGCGCCAGCAGAGGGGGGGGACAGGGAACCTACGAGCAGTACTTC; cdr3_aa: CASRGGGQGTYEQYF; v_call: TRBV4-1; d_call: TRBD1; clone_size: .; j_call: TRBJ2-7
cdr3_nt: TGTGCCAGCAGTTTCAGCGATACGCAGTATTTT; cdr3_aa: CASSFSDTQYF; v_call: TRBV28; d_call: .; clone_size: .; j_call: TRBJ2-3
cdr3_nt: TGTGCCAGCAGCCAGAGTGATATTAAGGGGTATGGCTACACCTTC; cdr3_aa: CASSQSDIKGYGYTF; v_call: TRBV3-1/TRBV3-2; d_call: .; clone_size: .; j_call: TRBJ1-2
cdr3_nt: TGTGCCAGTACGAGGACAGCGAACACTGAAGCTTTCTTT; cdr3_aa: CASTRTANTEAFF; v_call: TRBV19; d_call: .; clone_size: .; j_call: TRBJ1-1